These T cell receptor beta chains were read from a single sample in a study of blood T cell repertoires in COVID-19. Clones were sequenced by immunoSEQ multiplex PCR, and TCRdb holds only the in-frame ones, with some missing. The sample lists 250,000 or so clones, about four fifths occurring once. Sequencing was performed on peripheral blood. The receptors come from a woman aged 18-30 years with acute or convalescent COVID-19. Both conserved end residues are part of each CDR3. Each record gives: J gene, clone size, D gene, V gene, CDR3 DNA, CDR3 protein. D genes are given only for firm matches. Only some rows state a clone size, as once, few, many or a class for expanded clones.

j_call: TRBJ2-7; clone_size: .; d_call: TRBD2; v_call: TRBV5-1; cdr3_nt: TGCGCCAGCAGCTTGTACGGGGGGTACGAGCAGTACTTC; cdr3_aa: CASSLYGGYEQYF
j_call: TRBJ2-2; clone_size: .; d_call: .; v_call: TRBV19; cdr3_nt: TGTGCCAGTAGTATACAGGGTGACACCGGGGAGCTGTTTTTT; cdr3_aa: CASSIQGDTGELFF
j_call: TRBJ1-6; clone_size: .; d_call: TRBD1; v_call: TRBV11-2; cdr3_nt: TGTGCCAGCAGCGGGGGGGGGACAGGCGGACCTAATTCACCCCTCCACTTT; cdr3_aa: CASSGGGTGGPNSPLHF
j_call: TRBJ1-2; clone_size: .; d_call: .; v_call: TRBV5-1; cdr3_nt: TGCGCCAGCAGCACAGGGAGCAGTTTCTATGGCTACACCTTC; cdr3_aa: CASSTGSSFYGYTF
j_call: TRBJ2-3; clone_size: .; d_call: .; v_call: TRBV7-2; cdr3_nt: TGTGCCAGCAGCCCCGCGACAACAGATACGCAGTATTTT; cdr3_aa: CASSPATTDTQYF
j_call: TRBJ2-7; clone_size: .; d_call: TRBD2; v_call: TRBV6-5; cdr3_nt: TGTGCCAGCAGTTACGGGACTATTAGTAGCGAGCAGTACTTC; cdr3_aa: CASSYGTISSEQYF
j_call: TRBJ2-6; clone_size: few; d_call: .; v_call: TRBV25-1; cdr3_nt: TGTGCCAGCAGCTCACAGGAAACCTCTGGGGCCAACGTCCTGACTTTC; cdr3_aa: CASSSQETSGANVLTF
j_call: TRBJ2-3; clone_size: .; d_call: TRBD2; v_call: TRBV7-2; cdr3_nt: TGTGCCATCCCGGCCACGTTAGCGGGAGGGCCGTTAACAGATACGCAGTATTTT; cdr3_aa: CAIPATLAGGPLTDTQYF
j_call: TRBJ1-2; clone_size: .; d_call: TRBD1; v_call: TRBV4-3; cdr3_nt: TGCGCCAGCAGCCAAGAGGGGACAGCAGCTAACTATGGCTACACCTTC; cdr3_aa: CASSQEGTAANYGYTF
j_call: TRBJ2-1; clone_size: .; d_call: TRBD2; v_call: TRBV5-4; cdr3_nt: TGTGCCAGCAGCTTGCTAGCGGGAGCATACAATGAGCAGTTCTTC; cdr3_aa: CASSLLAGAYNEQFF
j_call: TRBJ2-5; clone_size: .; d_call: .; v_call: TRBV30; cdr3_nt: TGTGCCTGGAGTGTAGCAGAGACCCAGTACTTC; cdr3_aa: CAWSVAETQYF
j_call: TRBJ2-7; clone_size: .; d_call: .; v_call: TRBV7-9; cdr3_nt: TGTGCCAGCAGCCTACCTTCTGGACAGTTAGCCTACGAGCAGTACTTC; cdr3_aa: CASSLPSGQLAYEQYF
j_call: TRBJ1-1; clone_size: .; d_call: .; v_call: TRBV30; cdr3_nt: TGTGCCTGGAGTGTTACGGTGAAAGCTTTCTTT; cdr3_aa: CAWSVTVKAFF
j_call: TRBJ2-7; clone_size: .; d_call: .; v_call: TRBV6-5; cdr3_nt: TGTGCCAGCAGCTCCGCGGCCTACGAGCAGTACTTC; cdr3_aa: CASSSAAYEQYF